A single sample is the source of the 32 T cell receptor beta chains below, sequenced in a study of control samples from healthy donors and cancer patients. Here immunoSEQ multiplex PCR was the method, and the copy in TCRdb shows in-frame clones only, minus some. This table holds 70,000 to 75,000 clones, 87% found once. The sample consisted of blood. The receptor source for this set is a woman in her forties or fifties in good health.

The rearrangement links TRBV10-3 to TRBJ1-2; TRBD1 agrees at 9 bases. The CDR3 is made up of 15 amino acids. Germline V gene lookup returns CDR1 ENHRY and CDR2 SYGVKD. The ends lost 0 bases at V and 10 bases at J; junction bases unmatched: 9. The CDR3, as DNA: TGTGCCATCAGTGAGTCTTTTACGGGACAGGGCGACTACACCTTC. Amino acids: CAISESFTGQGDYTF.

The J gene is TRBJ2-3, the V gene TRBV20-1; the D is unclear. V dropped 5 bases and J dropped 7 bases, with 7 bases sitting between them. CDR1 DFQATT and CDR2 SNEGSKA come from the germline V gene (reference sequence). This CDR3 has 10 amino acids. The CDR3 sequence: CSASEYTQYF. DNA of the CDR3: TGCAGTGCTTCGGAGTATACGCAGTATTTT.

The chain is built from TRBV15 and TRBJ1-1; 7 bases match TRBD1. V dropped 0 bases and J dropped 1; count of bases not matched to a gene: 8. Germline CDR1 is LNHNV and CDR2 is YYDKDF (reference sequence). The CDR3 is 17 residues long. This chain's CDR3 is CATSRDDYRDRNTEAFF. For the CDR3, the DNA is TGTGCCACCAGCAGAGATGATTACCGGGACAGGAACACTGAAGCTTTCTTT. Together with reference TRBV15 and TRBJ1-1, the CDR3 gives the full variable domain: DAMVIQNPRYQVTQFGKPVTLSCSQTLNHNVMYWYQQKSSQAPKLLFHYYDKDFNNEADTPDNFQSRRPNTSFCFLDIRSPGLGDTAMYLCATSRDDYRDRNTEAFFGQGTRLTVV.

The chain has TRBV11-2 and TRBJ2-3; 7 bases map to TRBD2. This CDR3 spans 15 amino acids. The junction had 5 bases not matched to a gene; V was cut back by 1 base and J by 4 bases. Germline CDR1 is SGHAT and CDR2 is FQNNGV. CDR3 DNA: TGTGCCAGCAGCTTAGGTCCGGGAGGTGCAGATACGCAGTATTTT. It is translated as CASSLGPGGADTQYF. The full variable domain, in which reference TRBV11-2 and TRBJ2-3 provide the parts outside the CDR3, is EAGVAQSPRYKIIEKRQSVAFWCNPISGHATLYWYQQILGQGPKLLIQFQNNGVVDDSQLPKDRFSAERLKGVDSTLKIQPAKLEDSAVYLCASSLGPGGADTQYFGPGTRLTVL.

With respect to this clone: Other nucleotide sequences in the sample specify the same CDR3. This chain links TRBV28 with TRBJ1-5; D possibly corresponds to TRBD1 (6 bases). This CDR3 has 14 residues. The germline V gene has CDR1 MDHEN and CDR2 SYDVKM. Trimming took 4 bases from V and 0 from J, leaving 7 bases between them. The CDR3 sequence is CASSWTASNQPQHF. For the CDR3, the DNA is TGTGCCAGCAGTTGGACAGCTAGCAATCAGCCCCAGCATTTT.

The chain couples TRBV6-5 to TRBJ1-5; no reliable D call. The V end was cut by 6 bases, the J end by 5 bases, with 11 bases between. The CDR3 is 13 residues long. Germline CDR1 and CDR2: MNHEY and SVGAGI. CDR3 bases: TGTGCCAGCAGCCCCGTGGCCGATCAGCCCCAGCATTTT. Protein: CASSPVADQPQHF.

V is TRBV29-1 and J is TRBJ2-7, with 9 bases that match TRBD1. This CDR3 spans 14 amino acids. Germline V lookup: CDR1 SQVTM, CDR2 ANQGSEA. V dropped 8 bases and J dropped 3; count of bases not matched to a gene: 11. In DNA, the CDR3 is TGCAGCTCTCTAGGGGGACAGGGCGGCTACGAGCAGTACTTC. Residues: CSSLGGQGGYEQYF.

This rearrangement joins TRBV18 to TRBJ1-2, with a tentative D call TRBD1 (5 bases). The V gene lost 3 bases and the J gene lost 4 bases, with 9 bases spanning the gap. Germline V gene lookup returns CDR1 KGHSH and CDR2 LQKENI. The CDR3 extends over 13 amino acids. CDR3 DNA sequence: TGTGCCAGCTCACCTGAAGGGACCTATGGCTACACCTTC. Translating gives CASSPEGTYGYTF.

The rearrangement links TRBV28 to TRBJ1-2; 7 bases align to TRBD1. The CDR3 runs 14 residues. Trimming at V came to 5 bases and at J to 4 bases, leaving 7 bases not matched to a gene. The germline CDR1 and CDR2 sequences are MDHEN and SYDVKM. CDR3 sequence: CASSNYRGGYGYTF. In DNA, the CDR3 is TGTGCCAGCAGTAACTACAGGGGTGGCTATGGCTACACCTTC.

This chain uses TRBV5-1 with TRBJ2-1, with D perhaps TRBD1 or TRBD2 (7 bases each). Between the trimmed V and J ends, which lost 2 bases and 7 bases, there was a span of 10 bases. The CDR3 extends over 13 amino acids. CDR1 and CDR2 (germline): SGHRS, YFSETQ. Here the CDR3 reads CASSFQGGNEQFF. The CDR3 nucleotides read TGCGCCAGCAGCTTTCAGGGGGGGAATGAGCAGTTCTTC.

CDR3 in amino acids: CASSLGLAGRQGQYF. The CDR3 DNA reads TGTGCCAGCAGCCTGGGACTAGCGGGACGGCAGGGGCAGTATTTT. This rearrangement joins TRBV5-6 to TRBJ2-3; 13 bases line up with TRBD2. The CDR3 extends over 15 amino acids. Unmatched junction bases numbered 10, after V lost 4 bases and J lost 11 bases. Germline lookup yields CDR1 SGHDT and CDR2 YYEEEE. Combining the CDR3 with reference TRBV5-6 and TRBJ2-3 gives the whole variable domain DAGVTQSPTHLIKTRGQQVTLRCSPKSGHDTVSWYQQALGQGPQFIFQYYEEEERQRGNFPDRFSGHQFPNYSSELNVNALLLGDSALYLCASSLGLAGRQGQYFGPGTRLTVL.

V is TRBV28 and J is TRBJ2-7; D is possibly TRBD2 (6 bases). There are 14 residues in the CDR3. With 6 bases removed from V and 3 bases from J, the gap between germline ends came to 15 bases. Germline CDR1 MDHEN, CDR2 SYDVKM. The CDR3 spells CASRPGTGLYEQYF. CDR3 coding DNA: TGTGCCAGCAGACCGGGGACGGGACTCTACGAGCAGTACTTC. Looking up the rest from reference TRBV28 and TRBJ2-7 gives the full variable domain: DVKVTQSSRYLVKRTGEKVFLECVQDMDHENMFWYRQDPGLGLRLIYFSYDVKMKEKGDIPEGYSVSREKKERFSLILESASTNQTSMYLCASRPGTGLYEQYFGPGTRLTVT.

The chain carries TRBV7-3 and TRBJ2-5, with a tentative D call TRBD1 (6 bases). V was shortened by 3 bases and J by 5 bases, with 10 bases between the two germline ends. The CDR3 is made up of 13 amino acids. The V gene's germline CDR1 is SGHTA and CDR2 FQGTGA. CDR3 in amino acids: CASSFGQQETQYF. The CDR3 DNA sequence: TGTGCCAGCAGCTTCGGACAGCAGGAGACCCAGTACTTC.

A single count supports this clone. The rearrangement links TRBV18 to TRBJ2-7, with TRBD1 matching over 11 bases. V lost 3 bases to trimming and J lost 2 bases; unmatched junction nucleotides: 0. This CDR3 has 14 residues. The germline gives CDR1 KGHSH, CDR2 LQKENI. The CDR3 region has the DNA TGTGCCAGCTCACCGGACAGGGGGCCCTACGAGCAGTACTTC. Translation: CASSPDRGPYEQYF.

The V and J genes are TRBV30 and TRBJ2-1; 10 nucleotides align to TRBD2. V shed 0 bases, J shed 8 bases, and the junction held 10 bases outside the gene matches. The CDR3 has 16 amino acids. CDR1 is GTSNPN, CDR2 SVGIG, per germline (reference sequence). The CDR3 loop reads CAWSVRASGSRYEQFF. The DNA of the CDR3 is TGTGCCTGGAGTGTAAGGGCTAGCGGGAGTAGGTATGAGCAGTTCTTC.

The chain carries TRBV30 and TRBJ2-3, with D possibly called TRBD1 or TRBD2 (7 bases each). The V gene lost 0 bases and the J gene lost 1 base, with 11 bases spanning the gap. CDR1 and CDR2 from the germline V gene are GTSNPN and SVGIG (reference sequence). This CDR3 spans 15 amino acids. DNA of the CDR3: TGTGCCTGGAGTGTAGCGGGGACAGGCACAGATACGCAGTATTTT. The encoded protein is CAWSVAGTGTDTQYF. Full variable domain (missing parts from reference TRBV30 and TRBJ2-3): SQTIHQWPATLVQPVGSPLSLECTVEGTSNPNLYWYRQAAGRGLQLLFYSVGIGQISSEVPQNLSASRPQDRQFILSSKKLLLSDSGFYLCAWSVAGTGTDTQYFGPGTRLTVL.

V usage is TRBV6-5 and J usage is TRBJ1-5; D remains unclear. Germline V gene data show CDR1 as MNHEY and CDR2 as SVGAGI. Trimming removed 8 bases at V and 3 bases at J, with 11 bases between. The CDR3 spans 13 residues. CDR3 sequence (DNA): TGTGCCAGCGGCTTCAGCGCCAATCAGCCCCAGCATTTT. Residues: CASGFSANQPQHF.

The V gene is TRBV11-1, the J gene TRBJ2-1; D is undetermined. CDR3 length equals 15 residues. Trimming cost V 3 bases and J 2 bases, with 11 bases left between them. CDR1 is SGHAT and CDR2 is FQDESV in the germline V gene (reference sequence). The DNA of the CDR3 is TGTGCCAGCAGCTTCTCAGAGCATACCTACAATGAGCAGTTCTTC. Residues: CASSFSEHTYNEQFF.

The rearrangement joins TRBV18 to TRBJ2-3, with 11 positions matching TRBD2. CDR3 size: 16 residues. V shed 3 bases, J shed 4 bases, and the junction held 6 bases outside the gene matches. Looked up from germline, CDR1 is KGHSH and CDR2 is LQKENI. The CDR3 DNA reads TGTGCCAGCTCACCTTTAGCGGGAGGGCCCGCAGATACGCAGTATTTT. Residues: CASSPLAGGPADTQYF.

The chain combines TRBV7-8 with TRBJ2-1, with D possibly being TRBD1 (5 bases). Looked up from germline, CDR1 is SGHVS and CDR2 is FQNEAQ. Trimming took off 3 bases at V and 9 bases at J, with 18 bases between the two ends. The length of the CDR3 is 15 residues. For the CDR3, the DNA is TGTGCCAGCAGCTTGGCGTCCTTAGGGGATAGTGAGCAGTTCTTC. As protein: CASSLASLGDSEQFF.

This chain joins TRBV2 and TRBJ2-1; no reliable D call. V was shortened by 6 bases and J by 2 bases, with 14 bases between the two germline ends. The germline V gene has CDR1 SNHLY and CDR2 FYNNEI. This CDR3 region has 15 residues. The CDR3 protein is CASRPQDSPYNEQFF. In DNA form, the CDR3 reads TGTGCCAGCAGACCCCAGGATAGCCCCTACAATGAGCAGTTCTTC.

This clone occurred a few times. This rearrangement joins TRBV27 to TRBJ1-2; 8 bases line up with TRBD1. The CDR3 extends over 17 amino acids. V lost 2 bases to trimming and J lost 3 bases; unmatched junction nucleotides: 11. CDR1 MNHEY and CDR2 SMNVEV come from the germline V gene (reference sequence). The CDR3 here is CASSLDPPRGRDYGYTF. For the CDR3, the DNA is TGTGCCAGCAGTTTAGACCCCCCCAGGGGGCGTGACTATGGCTACACCTTC.

CDR3 in amino acids: CASSLRGTMNTEAFF. The CDR3 DNA sequence: TGTGCCAGCAGCCTAAGAGGGACAATGAACACTGAAGCTTTCTTT. The gene calls are TRBV11-3 and TRBJ1-1; weak D call: TRBD1 (6 bases). Germline assignment: CDR1 SGHNT and CDR2 YENEEA. This CDR3 is built from 15 residues. With 5 bases removed from V and 0 bases from J, the gap between germline ends came to 13 bases.

The V and J genes are TRBV5-1 and TRBJ2-3; D is unclear. CDR1 and CDR2 from the germline V gene are SGHRS and YFSETQ. The CDR3 sequence is 15 residues long. Trimming removed 1 base at V and 1 base at J, with 10 bases between. CDR3 protein: CASSLRDPGTDTQYF. The DNA of the CDR3 is TGCGCCAGCAGCTTGAGGGATCCGGGCACAGATACGCAGTATTTT.

Points on this clone: Within the sample, other DNA sequences also encode this same CDR3. This chain's CDR3 is CASSSSGRALNEQFF. The CDR3, as DNA: TGTGCCAGCAGCTCCAGCGGGAGGGCCCTCAATGAGCAGTTCTTC. This chain uses TRBV7-2 with TRBJ2-1, with 10 bases that match TRBD2. The germline V gene encodes CDR1 SGHTA and CDR2 FQGNSA. The CDR3 contains 15 residues. The V gene end was trimmed by 4 bases and the J gene end by 6 bases; junction bases not matched to a gene: 6.

The V gene is TRBV6-1, the J gene TRBJ1-6, with 8 nucleotides matching TRBD1. CDR1 and CDR2 from the germline V gene are MNHNS and SASEGT. The CDR3 extends over 16 amino acids. V lost 2 bases, J lost 6 bases, and 6 bases stayed unmatched. CDR3 loop: CASSERTGRTNSPLHF. The CDR3 DNA reads as TGTGCCAGCAGTGAACGGACAGGGCGGACTAATTCACCCCTCCACTTT.

The chain recombines TRBV7-3 with TRBJ1-6; TRBD1 matches at 10 bases. V was clipped by 2 bases and J by 10 bases; unmatched bases: 8. Germline V CDR1 and CDR2: SGHTA, FQGTGA. This CDR3 spans 16 amino acids. CDR3 in DNA: TGTGCCAGCAGCTTAGAGGGGACAGGGGATCAATCACCCCTCCACTTT. It specifies CASSLEGTGDQSPLHF.

This chain joins TRBV7-9 and TRBJ2-1, with 9 bases lining up with TRBD2. The CDR3 extends over 13 amino acids. CDR1 and CDR2 from the germline V gene are SEHNR and FQNEAQ (reference sequence). J was trimmed by 10 bases and V by 3 bases; bases with no gene match: 4. CDR3 nucleotide sequence: TGTGCCAGCAGCTTTCTAGCGGGACCAGAGCAGTTCTTC. As protein: CASSFLAGPEQFF.

The V call is TRBV27, the J call TRBJ2-1; D remains unclear. CDR1 is MNHEY, CDR2 SMNVEV, per germline (reference sequence). The CDR3 spans 13 residues. The V end was cut by 2 bases, the J end by 3 bases, with 5 bases between. The CDR3 DNA is TGTGCCAGCAGTTTAGGCCTCTACAATGAGCAGTTCTTC. This sequence encodes CASSLGLYNEQFF.

The count of this clone is one. The chain links TRBV5-1 to TRBJ2-5; possible D gene TRBD1, 7 bases. V lost 4 bases to trimming and J lost 1 base, with 17 bases between them. Germline V gene data show CDR1 as SGHRS and CDR2 as YFSETQ. The length of the CDR3 is 16 residues. The CDR3 DNA sequence: TGCGCCAGCAGCCCCAGGGGGGCGTCACTCCAAGAGACCCAGTACTTC. Protein sequence: CASSPRGASLQETQYF.

CDR3 sequence: CASSQVQGRYTEAFF. The CDR3 region has the DNA TGCGCCAGCAGCCAAGTTCAGGGGCGGTACACTGAAGCTTTCTTT. J is TRBJ1-1 and V is TRBV4-1, with D tentatively TRBD1 (6 bases). Germline CDR1 and CDR2: MGHRA and YSYEKL. V lost 1 base to trimming and J lost 3 bases, with 12 bases between them. The CDR3 contains 15 residues.

The chain recombines TRBV10-3 with TRBJ2-5; possibly TRBD1 or TRBD2 for D (7 bases each). The V gene lost 4 bases and the J gene lost 5 bases, with 23 bases spanning the gap. Germline CDR1 ENHRY, CDR2 SYGVKD. This CDR3 has 17 residues. CDR3 DNA: TGTGCCATCAGTGGAAGAGGGGGCGGGAGCGACTTGGAGACCCAGTACTTC. This codes for CAISGRGGGSDLETQYF.